This T cell receptor (beta chain) was recorded in a study of blood T cell repertoires in COVID-19. Overall study context: T cells, B-cell-depleted T cells, or PBMCs supplied cDNA or gDNA.

This clone was picked up one time. Authors' analysis steps: Reference gene primer amplification gave nucleated cell count estimates. Using immunoSEQ multiplex PCR, the repertoire was profiled, and TCRdb retains in-frame clones only, with some absent. Clone size and V and J calls were adopted from that table, with D and trimming inferred from the DNA. The sample includes around 110,000 clones, over 75% seen only once; the top ten take about 1.9%. Sequenced sample: peripheral blood. This clonotype was obtained from a human donor with active COVID-19. The donor label of this sample is uncertain.

CDR3 residues: CATSRDPGLGQPQHF. The DNA of the CDR3 is TGTGCCACCAGCAGGGACCCAGGGTTAGGTCAGCCCCAGCATTTT. This rearrangement joins TRBV15 to TRBJ1-5; tentatively, D is TRBD1 (5 bases). Per the germline V gene, CDR1 is LNHNV and CDR2 is YYDKDF (reference sequence). The CDR3 runs to 15 residues. Trimming took off 3 bases at V and 6 bases at J, with 15 bases between the two ends.